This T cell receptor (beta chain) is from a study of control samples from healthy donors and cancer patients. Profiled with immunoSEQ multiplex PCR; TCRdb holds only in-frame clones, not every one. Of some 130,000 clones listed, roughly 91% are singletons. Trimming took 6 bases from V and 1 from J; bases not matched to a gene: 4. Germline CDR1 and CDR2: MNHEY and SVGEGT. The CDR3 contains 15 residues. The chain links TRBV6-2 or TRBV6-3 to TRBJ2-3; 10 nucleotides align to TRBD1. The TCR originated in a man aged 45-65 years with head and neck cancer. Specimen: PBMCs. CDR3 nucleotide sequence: TGTGCCAGCAGCCGACAGGGGGCGGGCACAGATACGCAGTATTTT. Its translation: CASSRQGAGTDTQYF.